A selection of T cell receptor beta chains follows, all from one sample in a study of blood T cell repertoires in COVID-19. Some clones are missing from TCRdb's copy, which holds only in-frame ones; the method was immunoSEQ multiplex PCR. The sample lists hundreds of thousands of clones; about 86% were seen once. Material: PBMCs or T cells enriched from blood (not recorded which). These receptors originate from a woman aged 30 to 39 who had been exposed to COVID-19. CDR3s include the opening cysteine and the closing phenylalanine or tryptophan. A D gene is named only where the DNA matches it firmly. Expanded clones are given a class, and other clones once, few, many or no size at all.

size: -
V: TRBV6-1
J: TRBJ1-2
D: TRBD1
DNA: TGTGCCAGCAGTGACCTGACAGGGCCCAACTATGGCTACACCTTC
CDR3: CASSDLTGPNYGYTF

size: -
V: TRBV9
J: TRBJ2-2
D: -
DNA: TGTGCCAGCAGCCTCAACCCGTCACTAGCAAACACCGGGGAGCTGTTTTTT
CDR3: CASSLNPSLANTGELFF

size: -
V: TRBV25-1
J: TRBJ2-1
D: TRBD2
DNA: TGTGCCAGCAGTGAAATGCCTTGGACTAGCGGGTCCTACAATGAGCAGTTCTTC
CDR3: CASSEMPWTSGSYNEQFF

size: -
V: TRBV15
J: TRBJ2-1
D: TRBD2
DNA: TGTGCCACCAGCAGTATAGCGGGGGGGAACAATGAGCAGTTCTTC
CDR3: CATSSIAGGNNEQFF

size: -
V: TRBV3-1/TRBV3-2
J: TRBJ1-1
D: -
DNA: TGTGCCAGCAGCCAAGGCAGTCCATCCCCTGAAGCTTTCTTT
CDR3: CASSQGSPSPEAFF

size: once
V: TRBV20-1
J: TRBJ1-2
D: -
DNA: TGCAGTGTCGTTCCGGGCTACACCTTC
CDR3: CSVVPGYTF

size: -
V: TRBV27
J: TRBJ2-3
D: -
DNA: TGTGCCAGCGCGGTGCGCACAGATACGCAGTATTTT
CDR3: CASAVRTDTQYF

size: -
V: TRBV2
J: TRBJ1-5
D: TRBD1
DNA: TGTGCCAGCAGTCCGACGGGACAGGAGGGGAATCAGCCCCAGCATTTT
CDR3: CASSPTGQEGNQPQHF

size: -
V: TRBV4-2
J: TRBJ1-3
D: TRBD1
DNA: TGTGCCAGCAGCCAAGACCTCAACAGGGGGCCTGGAAACACCATATATTTT
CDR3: CASSQDLNRGPGNTIYF

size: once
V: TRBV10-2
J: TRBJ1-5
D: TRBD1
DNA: TGCGCCAGCAGCGACCGGGACAGTAATCAGCCCCAGCATTTT
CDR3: CASSDRDSNQPQHF

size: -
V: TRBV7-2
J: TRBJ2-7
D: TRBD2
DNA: TGTGCCAGCAGCTTAGCGCTTTTATCGGGGGGCGAGCAGTACTTC
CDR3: CASSLALLSGGEQYF

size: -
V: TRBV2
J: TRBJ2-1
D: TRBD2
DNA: TGTGCCAGCAGTGAAGGCGGGGGGGCCTACAATGAGCAGTTCTTC
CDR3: CASSEGGGAYNEQFF

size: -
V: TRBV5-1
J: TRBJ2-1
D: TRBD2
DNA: TGCGCCAGCAGCTCCTTAGAGACTAGCGGGGGATACAATGAGCAGTTCTTC
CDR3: CASSSLETSGGYNEQFF

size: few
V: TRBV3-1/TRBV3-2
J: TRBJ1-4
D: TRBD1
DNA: TGTGCCAGCAGCCAAGAAACAGGGGCGATTGGGGGACTGTTTTTT
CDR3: CASSQETGAIGGLFF

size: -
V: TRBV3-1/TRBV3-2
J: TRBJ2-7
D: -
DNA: TGTGCCAGCAGCCAAGGGGCAGAAAAGGAATTC
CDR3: CASSQGAEKEF

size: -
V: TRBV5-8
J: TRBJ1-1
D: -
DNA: TGTGCCAGCAGCTTGGGTACAGGTAGGGGGAACACTGAAGCTTTCTTT
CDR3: CASSLGTGRGNTEAFF

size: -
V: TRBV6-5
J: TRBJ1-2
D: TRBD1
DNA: TGTGCCAGCACCCGACAGGGCGAAATCTATGGCTACACCTTC
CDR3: CASTRQGEIYGYTF

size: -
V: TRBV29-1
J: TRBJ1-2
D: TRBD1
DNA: TGCAGCGGGCGACAGGGGGCTTATGGCTACACCTTC
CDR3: CSGRQGAYGYTF

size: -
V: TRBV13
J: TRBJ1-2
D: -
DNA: TGTGCCAGCAGCTCCCGACGATCGGGTGGCTACACCTTC
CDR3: CASSSRRSGGYTF

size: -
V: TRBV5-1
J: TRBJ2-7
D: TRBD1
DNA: TGCGCCAGCAGCTTGCTTGCCAGGGGGAACGAGCAGTACTTC
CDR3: CASSLLARGNEQYF

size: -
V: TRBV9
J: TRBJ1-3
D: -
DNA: TGTGCCAGCAGCGTAGAGGAGGGTACCATATATTTT
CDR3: CASSVEEGTIYF

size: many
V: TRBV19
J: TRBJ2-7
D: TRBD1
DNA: TGTGCCTCCAGAGCTCCGGGACAGGGCTGGTACGAGCAGTACTTC
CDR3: CASRAPGQGWYEQYF

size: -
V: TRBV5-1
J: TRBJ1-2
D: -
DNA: TGCGCCAGCAGCTCGACACTAGCTCAAGGGTATGGCTACACCTTC
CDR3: CASSSTLAQGYGYTF

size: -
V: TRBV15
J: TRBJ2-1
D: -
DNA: TGTGCCACCAGCAGGCAGACCGGGGTCACCTACAATGAGCAGTTCTTC
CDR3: CATSRQTGVTYNEQFF

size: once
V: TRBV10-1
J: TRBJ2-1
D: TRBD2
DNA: TGCGCCAGCAGTGGAGCGGGGCTTGGGAATGAGCAGTTCTTC
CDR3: CASSGAGLGNEQFF

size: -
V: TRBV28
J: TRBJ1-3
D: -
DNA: TGTGCCAGCATTCTCGGAAACACCATATATTTT
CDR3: CASILGNTIYF

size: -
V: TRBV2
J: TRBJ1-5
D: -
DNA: TGTGCCAGCAGCGCGGGACCGCCGGGATCGCCCCAGCATTTT
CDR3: CASSAGPPGSPQHF

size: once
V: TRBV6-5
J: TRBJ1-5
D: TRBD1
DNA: TGTGCCAGCAGTTTATACAGGGGGCGCGATCAGCCCCAGCATTTT
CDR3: CASSLYRGRDQPQHF

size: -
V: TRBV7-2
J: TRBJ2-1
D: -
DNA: TGTGCCAGCAGCTTAGTTGTGGGGCGTCAGTATGAGCAGTTCTTC
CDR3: CASSLVVGRQYEQFF

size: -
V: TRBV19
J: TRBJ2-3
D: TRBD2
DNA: TGTGCCAGTACCCTCCGGGGGGGGTTCACAGATACGCAGTATTTT
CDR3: CASTLRGGFTDTQYF

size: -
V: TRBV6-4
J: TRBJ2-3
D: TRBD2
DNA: TGTGCCAGCAGCCGGACTAGCGGGACAGATACGCAGTATTTT
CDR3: CASSRTSGTDTQYF

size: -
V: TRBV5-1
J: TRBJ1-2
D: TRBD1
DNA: TGCGCCAGCAGCGCCTTGACAGGGAACTATGGCTACACCTTC
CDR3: CASSALTGNYGYTF

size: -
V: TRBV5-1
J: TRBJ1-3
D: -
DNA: TGCGCCAGCAGCCGGGACTTCTCTGGAAACACCATATATTTT
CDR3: CASSRDFSGNTIYF

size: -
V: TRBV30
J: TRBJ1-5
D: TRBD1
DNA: TGTGCCTGGAGTGTACGCTGGCAAGGGGGCCGGCAGCCCCAGCATTTT
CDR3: CAWSVRWQGGRQPQHF

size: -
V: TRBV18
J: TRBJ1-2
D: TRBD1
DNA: TGTGCCAGCTCACCGGAAACAGGGGGCAGCTATGGCTACACCTTC
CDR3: CASSPETGGSYGYTF

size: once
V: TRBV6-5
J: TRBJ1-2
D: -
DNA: TGTGCCAGCAGTTACCGGGACATATCCGGCTACACCTTC
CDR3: CASSYRDISGYTF

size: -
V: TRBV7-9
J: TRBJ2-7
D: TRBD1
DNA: TGTGCCAACAGCAAGACAGGGGGCTACGAGCAGTACTTC
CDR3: CANSKTGGYEQYF

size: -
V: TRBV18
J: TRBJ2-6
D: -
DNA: TGTGCCAGCTCACCAGACAGCTCTGGGGCCAACGTCCTGACTTTC
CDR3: CASSPDSSGANVLTF

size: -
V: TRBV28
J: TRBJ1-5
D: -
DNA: TGTGCCAGCAGCGGACTGTTTAGCAATCAGCCCCAGCATTTT
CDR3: CASSGLFSNQPQHF